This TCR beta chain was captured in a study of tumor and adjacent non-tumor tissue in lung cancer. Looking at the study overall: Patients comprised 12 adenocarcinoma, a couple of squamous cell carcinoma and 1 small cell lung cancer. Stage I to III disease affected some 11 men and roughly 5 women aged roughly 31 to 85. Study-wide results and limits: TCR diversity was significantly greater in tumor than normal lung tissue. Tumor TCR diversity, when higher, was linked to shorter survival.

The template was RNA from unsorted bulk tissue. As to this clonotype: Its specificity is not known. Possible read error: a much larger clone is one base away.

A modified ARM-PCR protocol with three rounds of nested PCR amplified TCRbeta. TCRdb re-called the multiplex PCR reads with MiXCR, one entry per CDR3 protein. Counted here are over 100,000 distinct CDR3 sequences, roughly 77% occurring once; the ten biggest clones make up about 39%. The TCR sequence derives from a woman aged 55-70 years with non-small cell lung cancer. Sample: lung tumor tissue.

CDR3 nucleotide sequence: TGCGCCTCCTCTAGGGGTCCAGGGACTGAATGGCAGTACTTC. Translated: CASSRGPGTEWQYF. The chain links TRBV10-2 to TRBJ2-7, with D maybe TRBD2 (6 bases). The CDR3 is made up of 14 amino acids. Germline values: CDR1 WSHSY, CDR2 SAAADI. With 11 bases removed from V and 9 bases from J, the gap between germline ends came to 26 bases.